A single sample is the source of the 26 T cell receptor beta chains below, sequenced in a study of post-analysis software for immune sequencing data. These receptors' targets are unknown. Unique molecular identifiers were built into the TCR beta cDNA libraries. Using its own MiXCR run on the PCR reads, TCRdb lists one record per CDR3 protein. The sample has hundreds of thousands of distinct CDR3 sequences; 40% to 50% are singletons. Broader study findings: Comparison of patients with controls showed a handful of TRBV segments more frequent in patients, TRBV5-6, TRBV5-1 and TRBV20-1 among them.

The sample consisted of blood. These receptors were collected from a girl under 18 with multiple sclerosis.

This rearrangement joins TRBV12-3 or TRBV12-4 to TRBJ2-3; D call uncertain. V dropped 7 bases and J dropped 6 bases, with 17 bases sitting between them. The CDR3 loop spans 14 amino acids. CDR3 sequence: CASTFRWGTDTQYF. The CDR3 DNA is TGTGCCAGCACCTTCCGGTGGGGAACGGATACGCAGTATTTT.

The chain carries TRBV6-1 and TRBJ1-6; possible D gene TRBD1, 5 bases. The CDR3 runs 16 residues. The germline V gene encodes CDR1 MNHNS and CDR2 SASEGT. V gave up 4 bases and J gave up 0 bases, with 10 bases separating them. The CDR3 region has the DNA TGTGCCAGCAGTGCCCGGGACGGCTCCTATAATTCACCCCTCCACTTT. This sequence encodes CASSARDGSYNSPLHF.

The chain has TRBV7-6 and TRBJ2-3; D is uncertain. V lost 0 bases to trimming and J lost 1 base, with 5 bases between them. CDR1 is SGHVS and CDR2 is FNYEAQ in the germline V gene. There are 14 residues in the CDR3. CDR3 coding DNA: TGTGCCAGCAGCTTAGCGTCCCGCACAGATACGCAGTATTTT. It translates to CASSLASRTDTQYF.

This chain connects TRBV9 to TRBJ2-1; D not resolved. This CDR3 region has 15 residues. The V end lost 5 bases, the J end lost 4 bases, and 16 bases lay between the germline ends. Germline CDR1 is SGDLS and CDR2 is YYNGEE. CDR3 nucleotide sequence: TGTGCCAGCAGTCTGGAGTCCACCCCGTACAATGAGCAGTTCTTC. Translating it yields CASSLESTPYNEQFF.

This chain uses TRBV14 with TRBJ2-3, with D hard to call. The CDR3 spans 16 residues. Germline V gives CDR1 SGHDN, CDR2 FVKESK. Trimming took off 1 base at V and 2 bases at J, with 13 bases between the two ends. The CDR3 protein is CASSQGLLGITDTQYF. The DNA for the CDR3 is TGTGCCAGCAGCCAAGGCCTCTTAGGGATCACAGATACGCAGTATTTT.

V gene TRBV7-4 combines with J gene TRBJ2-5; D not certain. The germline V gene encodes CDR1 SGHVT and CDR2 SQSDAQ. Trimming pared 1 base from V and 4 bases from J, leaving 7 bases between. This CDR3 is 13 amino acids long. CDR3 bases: TGTGCCAGCAGCTTAGTTCCACTAGAGACCCAGTACTTC. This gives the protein CASSLVPLETQYF.

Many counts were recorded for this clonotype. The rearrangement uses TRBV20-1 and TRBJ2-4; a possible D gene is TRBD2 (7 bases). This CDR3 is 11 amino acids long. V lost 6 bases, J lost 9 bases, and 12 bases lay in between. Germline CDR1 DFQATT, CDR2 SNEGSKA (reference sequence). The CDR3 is CSAPRGGIQYF. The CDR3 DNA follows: TGCAGTGCACCTAGGGGGGGCATTCAGTACTTC.

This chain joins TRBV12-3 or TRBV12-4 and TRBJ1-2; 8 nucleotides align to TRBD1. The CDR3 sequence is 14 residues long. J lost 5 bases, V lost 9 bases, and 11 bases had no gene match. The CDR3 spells CASRYQGALYGYTF. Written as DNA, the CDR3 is TGTGCCAGTCGGTACCAGGGGGCTCTTTATGGCTACACCTTC.

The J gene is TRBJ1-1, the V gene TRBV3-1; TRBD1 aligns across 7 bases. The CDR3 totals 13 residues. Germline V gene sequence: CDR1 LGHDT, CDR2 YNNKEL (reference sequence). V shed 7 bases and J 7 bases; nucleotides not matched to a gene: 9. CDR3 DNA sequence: TGTGCCAGCACCCGACAGGGTTTGGGTGAAGCTTTCTTT. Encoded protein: CASTRQGLGEAFF.

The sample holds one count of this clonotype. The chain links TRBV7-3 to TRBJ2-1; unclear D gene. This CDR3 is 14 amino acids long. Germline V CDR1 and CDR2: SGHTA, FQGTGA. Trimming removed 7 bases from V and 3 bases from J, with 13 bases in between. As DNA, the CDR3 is TGTGCCAGCACCCAAAGTCCCGGCTACAATGAGCAGTTCTTC. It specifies CASTQSPGYNEQFF. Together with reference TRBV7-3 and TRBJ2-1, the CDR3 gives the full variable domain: GAGVSQTPSNKVTEKGKYVELRCDPISGHTALYWYRQSLGQGPEFLIYFQGTGAADDSGLPNDRFFAVRPEGSVSTLKIQRTERGDSAVYLCASTQSPGYNEQFFGPGTRLTVL.

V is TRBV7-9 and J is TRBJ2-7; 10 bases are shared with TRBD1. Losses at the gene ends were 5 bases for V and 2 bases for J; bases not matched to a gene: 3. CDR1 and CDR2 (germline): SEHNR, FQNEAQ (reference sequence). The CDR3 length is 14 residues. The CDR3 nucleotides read TGTGCCAGCAGCCGGACAGGGGGAGCCTACGAGCAGTACTTC. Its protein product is CASSRTGGAYEQYF.

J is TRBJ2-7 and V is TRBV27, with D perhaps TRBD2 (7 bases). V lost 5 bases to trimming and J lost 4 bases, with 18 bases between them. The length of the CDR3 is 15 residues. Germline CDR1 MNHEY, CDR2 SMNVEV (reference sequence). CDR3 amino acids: CASSLKGGETYEQYF. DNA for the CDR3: TGTGCCAGCAGTCTCAAAGGGGGGGAGACGTACGAGCAGTACTTC.

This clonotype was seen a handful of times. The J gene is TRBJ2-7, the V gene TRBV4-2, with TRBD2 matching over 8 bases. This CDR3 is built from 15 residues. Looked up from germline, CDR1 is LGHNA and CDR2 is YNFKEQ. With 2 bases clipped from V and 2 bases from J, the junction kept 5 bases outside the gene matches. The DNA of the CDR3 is TGTGCCAGCAGCCAATACAGCGGGGGACCCTACGAGCAGTACTTC. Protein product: CASSQYSGGPYEQYF.

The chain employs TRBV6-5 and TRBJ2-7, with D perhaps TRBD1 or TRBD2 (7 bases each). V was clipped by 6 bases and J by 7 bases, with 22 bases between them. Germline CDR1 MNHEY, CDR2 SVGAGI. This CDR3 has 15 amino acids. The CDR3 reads CASRGRGLPHGEQYF. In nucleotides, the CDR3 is TGTGCCAGCAGGGGGAGGGGGCTCCCCCATGGGGAGCAGTACTTC.

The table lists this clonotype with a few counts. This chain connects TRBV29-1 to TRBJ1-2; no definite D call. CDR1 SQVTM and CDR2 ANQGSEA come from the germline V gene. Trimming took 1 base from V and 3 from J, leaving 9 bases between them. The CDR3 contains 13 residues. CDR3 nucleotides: TGCAGCGTTGAAGCGGGAATTGACTATGGCTACACCTTC. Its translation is CSVEAGIDYGYTF.

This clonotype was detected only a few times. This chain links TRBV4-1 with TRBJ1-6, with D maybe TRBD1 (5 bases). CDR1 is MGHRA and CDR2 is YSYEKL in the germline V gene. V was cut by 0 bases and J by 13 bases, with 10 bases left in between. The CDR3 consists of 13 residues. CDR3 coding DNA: TGCGCCAGCAGCCAAGATACGCAGGGTCCCCTCCACTTT. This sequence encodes CASSQDTQGPLHF.

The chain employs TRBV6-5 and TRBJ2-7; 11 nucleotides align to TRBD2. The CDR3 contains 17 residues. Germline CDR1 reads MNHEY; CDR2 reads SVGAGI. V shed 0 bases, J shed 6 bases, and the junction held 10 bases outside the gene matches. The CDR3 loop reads CASSYSKVSGRVGEQYF. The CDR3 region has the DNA TGTGCCAGCAGTTACTCGAAAGTTAGCGGGAGGGTAGGCGAGCAGTACTTC.

CDR3 bases: TGTGCCAGCAGAAACGACAGGGGAGCTGAAGCTTTCTTT. This translates into CASRNDRGAEAFF. J is TRBJ1-1 and V is TRBV2, with 8 positions matching TRBD1. This CDR3 spans 13 amino acids. Trimming cost V 6 bases and J 6 bases; bases outside gene matches: 6. Germline lookup yields CDR1 SNHLY and CDR2 FYNNEI.

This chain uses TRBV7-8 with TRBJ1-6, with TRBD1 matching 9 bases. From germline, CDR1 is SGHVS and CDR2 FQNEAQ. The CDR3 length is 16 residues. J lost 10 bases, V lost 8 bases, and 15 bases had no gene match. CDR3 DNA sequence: TGTGCCAGCGCTCCCCGCGACAGGGGGAGAAGATCACCCCTCCACTTT. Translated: CASAPRDRGRRSPLHF.

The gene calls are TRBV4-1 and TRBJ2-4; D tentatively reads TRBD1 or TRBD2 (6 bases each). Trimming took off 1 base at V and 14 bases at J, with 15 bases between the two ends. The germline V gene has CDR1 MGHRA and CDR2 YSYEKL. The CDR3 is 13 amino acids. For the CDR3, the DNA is TGCGCCAGCAGCCAAGTGGGGCGGGACACCAAGTACTTC. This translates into CASSQVGRDTKYF.

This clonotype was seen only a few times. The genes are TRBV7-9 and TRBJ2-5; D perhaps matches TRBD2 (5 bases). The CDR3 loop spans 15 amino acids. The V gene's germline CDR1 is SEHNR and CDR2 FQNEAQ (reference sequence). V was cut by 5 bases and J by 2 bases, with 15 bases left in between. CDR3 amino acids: CASSLAGRRQETQYF. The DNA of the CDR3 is TGTGCCAGCAGCCTCGCCGGACGGAGGCAAGAGACCCAGTACTTC.

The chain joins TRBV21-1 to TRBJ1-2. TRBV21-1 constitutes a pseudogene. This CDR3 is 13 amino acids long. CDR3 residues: CASSKTGPYGYTF. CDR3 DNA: TGTGCCAGCAGCAAAACCGGACCCTATGGCTACACCTTC.

In nucleotides, the CDR3 is TGCGCCAGCAGCCCCGGGACAGGGTCGGGAGGGGCCAACGTCCTGACTTTC. It yields the protein CASSPGTGSGGANVLTF. The chain carries TRBV5-1 and TRBJ2-6; TRBD1 matches at 9 bases. Germline CDR1 and CDR2: SGHRS and YFSETQ. The CDR3 consists of 17 residues. Germline trimming cut 4 bases from V and 4 bases from J; bases unmatched to any gene: 9.

The CDR3 loop reads CSARDRTSMGPAQHF. CDR3 nucleotides: TGCAGTGCTAGAGATAGGACATCTATGGGACCAGCCCAGCATTTT. The V call is TRBV20-1, the J call TRBJ1-5, with TRBD1 as a possible D gene (5 bases). The germline V and J ends were trimmed by 0 bases and 11 bases, with 20 bases remaining between them. Germline CDR1 reads DFQATT; CDR2 reads SNEGSKA (reference sequence). The CDR3 contains 15 residues.

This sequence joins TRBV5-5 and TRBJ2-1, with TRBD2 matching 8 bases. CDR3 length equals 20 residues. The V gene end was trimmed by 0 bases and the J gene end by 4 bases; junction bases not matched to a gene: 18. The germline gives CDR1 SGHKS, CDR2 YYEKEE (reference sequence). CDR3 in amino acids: CASSLARLTSALHNYNEQFF. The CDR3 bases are TGTGCCAGCAGCTTGGCCCGTCTGACTAGCGCCCTGCATAATTACAATGAGCAGTTCTTC.

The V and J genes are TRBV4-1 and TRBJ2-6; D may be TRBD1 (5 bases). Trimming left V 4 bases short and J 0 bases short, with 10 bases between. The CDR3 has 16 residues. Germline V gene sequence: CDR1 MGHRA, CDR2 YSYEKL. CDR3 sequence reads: CASSPEGASGANVLTF. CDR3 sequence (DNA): TGCGCCAGCAGCCCGGAAGGGGCCTCTGGGGCCAACGTCCTGACTTTC.